The 10 T cell receptor beta chains given below trace back to one sample, sequenced in a study of blood T cell repertoires in COVID-19. The table came from immunoSEQ multiplex PCR; TCRdb's copy has only in-frame clones and leaves some out. In the table there are more than 200,000 clones, roughly nine tenths of which are singletons. The sample taken for sequencing was peripheral blood. These receptor sequences come from a middle-aged man with acute or convalescent COVID-19.

The rearrangement uses TRBV7-9 and TRBJ1-2; TRBD1 might be the D (6 bases). V lost 5 bases to trimming and J lost 1 base, with 11 bases between them. In germline, CDR1 is SEHNR, CDR2 FQNEAQ (reference sequence). CDR3 length: 14 residues. The CDR3 sequence: CASSLTGVNYGYTF. Written as DNA, the CDR3 is TGTGCCAGCAGCCTGACAGGCGTTAACTATGGCTACACCTTC.

Concerning this clone: Other DNA sequences in this sample translate to the same CDR3. CDR3 residues: CASSLVGGAETQYF. CDR3 nucleotides: TGTGCCAGCAGCTTGGTGGGAGGGGCAGAGACCCAGTACTTC. V gene TRBV7-2 combines with J gene TRBJ2-5, with 7 positions matching TRBD2. The CDR3 is 14 residues long. The ends lost 3 bases at V and 4 bases at J; junction bases unmatched: 5. Germline CDR1 reads SGHTA; CDR2 reads FQGNSA.

The rearrangement links TRBV21-1 to TRBJ2-3; the tabulated D call, TRBD2, remains unverified against the DNA. TRBV21-1 has pseudogene status. The CDR3 is 18 amino acids. The CDR3 here is CASSKEEKRGGSTDTQYF. The CDR3 nucleotides read TGTGCCAGCAGCAAAGAGGAGAAGCGGGGGGGCAGCACAGATACGCAGTATTTT.

This clone is a singleton in its sample. This chain connects TRBV6-5 to TRBJ2-2; TRBD1 agrees at 10 bases. V lost 7 bases and J lost 3; bases outside the gene matches: 5. This CDR3 has 15 residues. Per the germline V gene, CDR1 is MNHEY and CDR2 is SVGAGI. Written as DNA, the CDR3 is TGTGCCAGCAACAGACAGGGGGCGGACACCGGGGAGCTGTTTTTT. Encoded protein: CASNRQGADTGELFF.

The genes are TRBV11-2 and TRBJ2-7; 8 bases fit TRBD2. CDR3 size: 15 residues. CDR1 is SGHAT and CDR2 is FQNNGV in the germline V gene. Unmatched junction bases numbered 6, after V lost 1 base and J lost 4 bases. The CDR3 reads CASSLGIGLAYEQYF. CDR3 DNA sequence: TGTGCCAGCAGCTTAGGTATAGGACTAGCATACGAGCAGTACTTC. The variable domain in full, with the rest retrieved from reference TRBV11-2 and TRBJ2-7, is EAGVAQSPRYKIIEKRQSVAFWCNPISGHATLYWYQQILGQGPKLLIQFQNNGVVDDSQLPKDRFSAERLKGVDSTLKIQPAKLEDSAVYLCASSLGIGLAYEQYFGPGTRLTVT.

This chain connects TRBV29-1 to TRBJ2-7, with D possibly being TRBD1 (7 bases). Germline lookup yields CDR1 SQVTM and CDR2 ANQGSEA. CDR3 length: 13 residues. The ends were cut back, 5 bases at V and 0 bases at J, with 11 bases in the middle. The CDR3 DNA reads as TGCAGCGTTACTCAGGGGGGCTCCTACGAGCAGTACTTC. It yields the protein CSVTQGGSYEQYF.

The chain joins TRBV11-3 to TRBJ2-4, with 10 bases identical to TRBD2. With 6 bases clipped from V and 3 bases from J, the junction kept 8 bases outside the gene matches. The CDR3 spans 16 residues. Germline assignment: CDR1 SGHNT and CDR2 YENEEA. CDR3 residues: CASRGDLAGDKNIQYF. The CDR3 nucleotides are TGTGCCAGCAGAGGGGACCTAGCGGGGGACAAAAACATTCAGTACTTC.

This clone is a singleton in its sample. This chain links TRBV5-1 with TRBJ2-2; TRBD2 is a possible D gene (5 bases). The CDR3 spans 14 residues. V was cut by 4 bases and J by 3 bases, with 10 bases left in between. Germline CDR1 SGHRS, CDR2 YFSETQ. CDR3 nucleotide sequence: TGCGCCAGCAGCCCAACGAGGGACACCGGGGAGCTGTTTTTT. As protein: CASSPTRDTGELFF. The full variable domain, its missing parts supplied by reference TRBV5-1 and TRBJ2-2, is KAGVTQTPRYLIKTRGQQVTLSCSPISGHRSVSWYQQTPGQGLQFLFEYFSETQRNKGNFPGRFSGRQFSNSRSEMNVSTLELGDSALYLCASSPTRDTGELFFGEGSRLTVL.

This chain links TRBV7-2 with TRBJ2-7, with D possibly TRBD1 on 8 matching bases. V was trimmed by 1 base and J by 2 bases, leaving 12 bases between them. Germline loops: CDR1 SGHTA, CDR2 FQGNSA. The CDR3 is 15 amino acids. The CDR3 nucleotides read TGTGCCAGCAGCTTAGGACAGGGGACTACCTACGAGCAGTACTTC. Its protein is CASSLGQGTTYEQYF.

The V call is TRBV5-1, the J call TRBJ2-7, with 8 bases lining up with TRBD2. This CDR3 has 14 amino acids. CDR1 is SGHRS, CDR2 YFSETQ, per germline. J was trimmed by 4 bases and V by 6 bases; bases with no gene match: 9. The CDR3 coding sequence is TGCGCCAGCAAGCGAGCGGGAGTTGATTACGAGCAGTACTTC. It codes for CASKRAGVDYEQYF.